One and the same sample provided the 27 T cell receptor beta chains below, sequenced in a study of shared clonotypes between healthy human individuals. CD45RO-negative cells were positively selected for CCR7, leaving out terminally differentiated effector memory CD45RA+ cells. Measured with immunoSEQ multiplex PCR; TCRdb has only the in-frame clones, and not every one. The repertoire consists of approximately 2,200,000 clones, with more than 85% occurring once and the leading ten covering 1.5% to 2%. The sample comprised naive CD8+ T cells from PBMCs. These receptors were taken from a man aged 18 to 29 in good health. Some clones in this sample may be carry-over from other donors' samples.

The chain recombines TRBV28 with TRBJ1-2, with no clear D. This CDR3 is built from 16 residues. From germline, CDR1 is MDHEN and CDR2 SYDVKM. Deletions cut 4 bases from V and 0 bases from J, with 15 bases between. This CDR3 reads CASSYPHRAANYGYTF. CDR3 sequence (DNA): TGTGCCAGCAGTTACCCCCACCGGGCCGCTAACTATGGCTACACCTTC.

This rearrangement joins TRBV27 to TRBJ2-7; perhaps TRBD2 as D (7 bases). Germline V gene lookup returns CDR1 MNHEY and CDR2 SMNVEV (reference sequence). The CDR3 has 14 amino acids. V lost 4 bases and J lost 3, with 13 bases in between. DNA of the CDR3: TGTGCCAGCAGTTGGAGGGGGGGTGACTACGAGCAGTACTTC. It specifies CASSWRGGDYEQYF.

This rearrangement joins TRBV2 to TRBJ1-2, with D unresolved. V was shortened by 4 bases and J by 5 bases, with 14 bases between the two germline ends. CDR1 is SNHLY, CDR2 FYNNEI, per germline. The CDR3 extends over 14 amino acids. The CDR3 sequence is CASSGQANFYGYTF. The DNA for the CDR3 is TGTGCCAGCAGTGGCCAGGCTAATTTTTATGGCTACACCTTC.

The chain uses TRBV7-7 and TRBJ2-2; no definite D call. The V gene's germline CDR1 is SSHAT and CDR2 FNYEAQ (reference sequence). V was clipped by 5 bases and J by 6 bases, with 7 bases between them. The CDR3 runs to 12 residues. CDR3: CASSKSSGELFF. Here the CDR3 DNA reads TGTGCCAGCAGCAAAAGTTCCGGGGAGCTGTTTTTT.

The DNA of the CDR3 is TGTGCCGGAAGAGGGGTGGCTCCTGAAGCTTTCTTT. Translating gives CAGRGVAPEAFF. The chain combines TRBV30 with TRBJ1-1, with a weak D call TRBD1 (5 bases). The germline V and J ends were trimmed by 8 bases and 6 bases, with 16 bases remaining between them. The CDR3 runs 12 residues. The germline CDR1 and CDR2 sequences are GTSNPN and SVGIG (reference sequence).

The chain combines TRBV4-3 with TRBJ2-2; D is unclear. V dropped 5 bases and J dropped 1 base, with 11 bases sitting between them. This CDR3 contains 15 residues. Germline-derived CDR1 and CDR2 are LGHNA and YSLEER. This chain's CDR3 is CASSISELNTGELFF. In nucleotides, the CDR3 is TGCGCCAGCAGCATATCCGAACTGAACACCGGGGAGCTGTTTTTT.

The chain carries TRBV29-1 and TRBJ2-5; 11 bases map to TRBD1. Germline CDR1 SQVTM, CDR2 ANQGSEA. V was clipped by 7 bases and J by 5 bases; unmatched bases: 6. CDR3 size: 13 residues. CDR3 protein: CSALGQGVETQYF. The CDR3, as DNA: TGCAGCGCCCTGGGACAGGGGGTGGAGACCCAGTACTTC.

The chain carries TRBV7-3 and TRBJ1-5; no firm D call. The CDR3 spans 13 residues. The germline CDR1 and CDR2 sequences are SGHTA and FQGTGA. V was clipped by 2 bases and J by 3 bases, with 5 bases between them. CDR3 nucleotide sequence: TGTGCCAGCAGCTTAGGGTACAATCAGCCCCAGCATTTT. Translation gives CASSLGYNQPQHF.

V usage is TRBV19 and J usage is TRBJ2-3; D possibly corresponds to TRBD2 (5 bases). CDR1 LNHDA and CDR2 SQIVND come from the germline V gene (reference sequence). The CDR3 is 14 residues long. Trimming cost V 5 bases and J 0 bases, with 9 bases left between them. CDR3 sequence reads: CASSLSASTDTQYF. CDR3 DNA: TGTGCCAGTAGTCTTAGCGCTAGCACAGATACGCAGTATTTT.

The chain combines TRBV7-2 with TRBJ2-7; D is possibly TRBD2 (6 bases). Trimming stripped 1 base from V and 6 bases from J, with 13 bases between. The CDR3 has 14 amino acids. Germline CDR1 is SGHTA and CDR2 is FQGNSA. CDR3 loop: CASSLGDWVGEQYF. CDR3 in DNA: TGTGCCAGCAGCTTAGGGGACTGGGTGGGCGAGCAGTACTTC.

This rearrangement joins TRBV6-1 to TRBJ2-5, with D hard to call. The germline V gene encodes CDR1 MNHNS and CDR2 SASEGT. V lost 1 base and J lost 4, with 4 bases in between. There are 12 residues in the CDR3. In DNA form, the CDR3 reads TGTGCCAGCAGTGAAGTCGGAGAGACCCAGTACTTC. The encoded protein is CASSEVGETQYF.

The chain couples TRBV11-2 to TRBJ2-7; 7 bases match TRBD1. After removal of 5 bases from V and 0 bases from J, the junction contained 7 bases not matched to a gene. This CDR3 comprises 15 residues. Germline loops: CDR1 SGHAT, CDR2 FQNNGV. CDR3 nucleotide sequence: TGTGCCAGCAGCCCCTGGACAGGAAGCTCCTACGAGCAGTACTTC. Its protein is CASSPWTGSSYEQYF.

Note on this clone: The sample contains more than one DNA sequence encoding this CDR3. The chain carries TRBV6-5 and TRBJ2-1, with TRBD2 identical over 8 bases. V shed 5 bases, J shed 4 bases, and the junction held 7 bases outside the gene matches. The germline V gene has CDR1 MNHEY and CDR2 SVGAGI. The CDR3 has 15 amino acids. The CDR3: CASSPGRVGYNEQFF. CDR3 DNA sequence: TGTGCCAGCAGTCCCGGGAGGGTAGGTTACAATGAGCAGTTCTTC.

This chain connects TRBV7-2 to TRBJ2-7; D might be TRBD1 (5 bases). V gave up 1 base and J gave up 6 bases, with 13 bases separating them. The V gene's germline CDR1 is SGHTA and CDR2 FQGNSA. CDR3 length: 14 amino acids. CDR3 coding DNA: TGTGCCAGCAGCTTAGAACAGGCCCGCCCCGAGCAGTACTTC. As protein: CASSLEQARPEQYF.

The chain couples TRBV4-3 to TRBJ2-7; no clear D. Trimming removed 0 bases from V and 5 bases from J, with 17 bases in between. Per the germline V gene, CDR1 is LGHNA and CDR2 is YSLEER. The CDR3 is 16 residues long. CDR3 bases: TGCGCCAGCAGCCAAGAGGGCTCTGAACGAGAGCACGAGCAGTACTTC. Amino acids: CASSQEGSEREHEQYF.

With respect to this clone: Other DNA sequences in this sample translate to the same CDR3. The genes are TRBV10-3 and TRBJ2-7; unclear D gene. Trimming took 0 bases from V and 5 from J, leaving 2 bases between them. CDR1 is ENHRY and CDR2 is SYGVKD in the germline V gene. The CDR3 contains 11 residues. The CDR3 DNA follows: TGTGCCATCAGTGAGTCGCACGAGCAGTACTTC. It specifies CAISESHEQYF.

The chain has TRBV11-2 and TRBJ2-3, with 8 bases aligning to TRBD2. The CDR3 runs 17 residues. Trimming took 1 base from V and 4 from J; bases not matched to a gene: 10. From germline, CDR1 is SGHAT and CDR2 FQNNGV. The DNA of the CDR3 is TGTGCCAGCAGCTTAGGGGATGGACTAGCTAAGGCAGATACGCAGTATTTT. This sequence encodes CASSLGDGLAKADTQYF. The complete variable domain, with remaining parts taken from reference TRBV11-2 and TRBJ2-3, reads EAGVAQSPRYKIIEKRQSVAFWCNPISGHATLYWYQQILGQGPKLLIQFQNNGVVDDSQLPKDRFSAERLKGVDSTLKIQPAKLEDSAVYLCASSLGDGLAKADTQYFGPGTRLTVL.

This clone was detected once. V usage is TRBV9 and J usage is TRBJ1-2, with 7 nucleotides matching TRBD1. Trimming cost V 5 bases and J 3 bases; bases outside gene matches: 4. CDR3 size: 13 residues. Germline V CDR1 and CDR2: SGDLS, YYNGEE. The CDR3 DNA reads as TGTGCCAGCAGGTCGGGACAGCACTATGGCTACACCTTC. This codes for CASRSGQHYGYTF.

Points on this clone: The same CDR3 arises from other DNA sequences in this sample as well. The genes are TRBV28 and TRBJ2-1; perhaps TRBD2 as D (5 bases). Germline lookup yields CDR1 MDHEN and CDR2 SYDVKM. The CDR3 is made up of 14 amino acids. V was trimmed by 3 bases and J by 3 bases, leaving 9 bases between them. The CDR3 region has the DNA TGTGCCAGCAGTTTCAGCGGAAACTACAATGAGCAGTTCTTC. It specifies CASSFSGNYNEQFF.

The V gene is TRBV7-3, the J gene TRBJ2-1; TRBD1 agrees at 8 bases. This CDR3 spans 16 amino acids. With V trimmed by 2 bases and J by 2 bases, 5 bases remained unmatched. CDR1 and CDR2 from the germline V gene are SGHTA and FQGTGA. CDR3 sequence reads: CASSLDRQGPYNEQFF. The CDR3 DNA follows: TGTGCCAGCAGCTTAGACCGACAGGGGCCCTACAATGAGCAGTTCTTC.

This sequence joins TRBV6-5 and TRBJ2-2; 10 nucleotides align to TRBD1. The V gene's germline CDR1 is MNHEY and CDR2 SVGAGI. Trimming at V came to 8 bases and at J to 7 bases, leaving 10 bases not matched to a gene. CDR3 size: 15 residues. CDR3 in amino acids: CASSFGTGVYGELFF. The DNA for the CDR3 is TGTGCCAGCTCTTTTGGGACAGGGGTGTACGGGGAGCTGTTTTTT.

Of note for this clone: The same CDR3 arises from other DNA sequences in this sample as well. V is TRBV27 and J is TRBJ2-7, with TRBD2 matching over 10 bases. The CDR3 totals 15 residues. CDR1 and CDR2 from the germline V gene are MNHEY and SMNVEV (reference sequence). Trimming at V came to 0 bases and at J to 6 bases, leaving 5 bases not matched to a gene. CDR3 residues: CASSLSLAGVVEQYF. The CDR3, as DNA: TGTGCCAGCAGTTTATCCCTAGCGGGAGTAGTCGAGCAGTACTTC.

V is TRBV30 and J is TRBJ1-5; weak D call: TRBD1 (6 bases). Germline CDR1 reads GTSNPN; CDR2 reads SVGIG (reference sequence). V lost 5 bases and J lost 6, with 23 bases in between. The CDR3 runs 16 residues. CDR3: CAWGPGKTGTRQPQHF. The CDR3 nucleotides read TGTGCCTGGGGACCGGGGAAAACAGGGACTCGTCAGCCCCAGCATTTT. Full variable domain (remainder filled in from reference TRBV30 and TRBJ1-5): SQTIHQWPATLVQPVGSPLSLECTVEGTSNPNLYWYRQAAGRGLQLLFYSVGIGQISSEVPQNLSASRPQDRQFILSSKKLLLSDSGFYLCAWGPGKTGTRQPQHFGDGTRLSIL.

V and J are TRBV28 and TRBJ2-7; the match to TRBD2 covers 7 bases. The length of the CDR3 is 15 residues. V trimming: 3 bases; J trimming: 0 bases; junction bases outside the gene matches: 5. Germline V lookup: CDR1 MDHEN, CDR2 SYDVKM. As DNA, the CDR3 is TGTGCCAGCAGTTTCTTTGGGACTACCTCCTACGAGCAGTACTTC. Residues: CASSFFGTTSYEQYF. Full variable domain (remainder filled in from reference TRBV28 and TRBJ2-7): DVKVTQSSRYLVKRTGEKVFLECVQDMDHENMFWYRQDPGLGLRLIYFSYDVKMKEKGDIPEGYSVSREKKERFSLILESASTNQTSMYLCASSFFGTTSYEQYFGPGTRLTVT.

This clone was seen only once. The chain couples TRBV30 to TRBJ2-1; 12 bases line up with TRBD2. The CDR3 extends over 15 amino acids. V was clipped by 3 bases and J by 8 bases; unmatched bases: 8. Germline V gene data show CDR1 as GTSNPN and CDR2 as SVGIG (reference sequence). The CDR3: CAWSQTSGRLDEQFF. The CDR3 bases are TGTGCCTGGAGCCAGACTAGCGGGAGACTCGATGAGCAGTTCTTC.

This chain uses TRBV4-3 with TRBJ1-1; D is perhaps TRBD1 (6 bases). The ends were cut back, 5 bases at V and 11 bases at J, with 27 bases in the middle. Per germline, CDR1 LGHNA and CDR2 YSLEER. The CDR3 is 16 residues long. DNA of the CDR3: TGCGCCAGCAGCGAGGGGACACGGAGGATTTCAAGTCTTGCTTTCTTT. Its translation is CASSEGTRRISSLAFF.

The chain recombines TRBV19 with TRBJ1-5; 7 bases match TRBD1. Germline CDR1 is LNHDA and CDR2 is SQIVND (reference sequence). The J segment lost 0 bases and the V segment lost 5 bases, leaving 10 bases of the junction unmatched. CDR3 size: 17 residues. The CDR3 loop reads CASSPGTALHSNQPQHF. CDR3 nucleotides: TGTGCCAGTAGTCCCGGGACAGCTCTTCATAGCAATCAGCCCCAGCATTTT.